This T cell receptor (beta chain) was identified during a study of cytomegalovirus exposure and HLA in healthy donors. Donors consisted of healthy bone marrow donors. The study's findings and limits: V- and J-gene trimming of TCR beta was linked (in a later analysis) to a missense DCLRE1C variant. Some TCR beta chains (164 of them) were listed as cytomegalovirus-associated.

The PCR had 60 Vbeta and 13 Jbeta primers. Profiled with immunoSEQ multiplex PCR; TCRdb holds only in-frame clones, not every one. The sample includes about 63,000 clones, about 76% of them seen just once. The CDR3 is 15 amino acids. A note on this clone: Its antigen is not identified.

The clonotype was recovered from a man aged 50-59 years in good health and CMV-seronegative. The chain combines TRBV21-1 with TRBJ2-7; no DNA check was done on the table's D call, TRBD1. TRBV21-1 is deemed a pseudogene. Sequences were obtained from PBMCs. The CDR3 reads CASSLTGAPEDEQYF. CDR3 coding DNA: TGTGCCAGCAGCCTTACAGGGGCACCTGAAGACGAGCAGTACTTC.